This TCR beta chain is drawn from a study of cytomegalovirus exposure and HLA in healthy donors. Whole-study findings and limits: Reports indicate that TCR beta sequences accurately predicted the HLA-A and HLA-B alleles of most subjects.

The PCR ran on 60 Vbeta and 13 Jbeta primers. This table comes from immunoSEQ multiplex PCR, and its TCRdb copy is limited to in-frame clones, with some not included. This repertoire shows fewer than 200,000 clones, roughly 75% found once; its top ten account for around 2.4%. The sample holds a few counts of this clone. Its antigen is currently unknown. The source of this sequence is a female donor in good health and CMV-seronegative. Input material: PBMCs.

CDR3 in amino acids: CASSQDLVGTGSYEQYF. In DNA, the CDR3 is TGTGCCAGCAGCCAAGATTTAGTCGGGACTGGCTCCTACGAGCAGTACTTC. This chain links TRBV4-2 with TRBJ2-7; possibly TRBD2 for D (6 bases). Trimming took off 0 bases at V and 0 bases at J, with 15 bases between the two ends. There are 17 residues in the CDR3. Germline assignment: CDR1 LGHNA and CDR2 YNFKEQ.